This T cell receptor beta chain was sequenced for a study of prognosis after radiotherapy for stage I lung cancer. For the study at large: The enrollment of patients with stage I non-small cell lung cancer occurred between April 2018 and early 2019.

The study amplified the TCR beta CDR3 region from genomic DNA. This amplification was carried out by two rounds of multiplex PCR. During first-round PCR, primers specific to each TRBV and TRBJ gene were used. Universal primers primed the second round of PCR. Via MiXCR, TCRdb re-called the multiplex PCR reads, giving one row per CDR3 protein. There are under 20,000 distinct CDR3 sequences in the sample; 44% occur only once, and more than 35% lies in the top ten. This clonotype appeared many times. Its matching antigen is unknown. This CDR3 is built from 13 residues. The germline V and J ends were trimmed by 3 bases and 6 bases, with 14 bases remaining between them. Germline values: CDR1 GTSNPN, CDR2 SVGIG (reference sequence). General study points: Diminished Shannon entropy following stereotactic body radiation therapy characterized patients who developed distant metastases. A fall in unique TCR clone counts followed stereotactic body radiation therapy, with medians of about 9,700 versus 6,500.

The V call is TRBV30, the J call TRBJ1-1, with D possibly being TRBD1 (5 bases). The sample consisted of PBMCs, taken before or after stereotactic body radiation therapy (not recorded which). This receptor was obtained from a donor of 50 years or more with non-small cell lung cancer. CDR3 nucleotides: TGTGCCTGGAGCTCGGCGGGGGGTGCTGAAGCTTTCTTT. This codes for CAWSSAGGAEAFF.